These 9 T cell receptor beta chains were sequenced from one sample in a study of identifying expanded T cells in peripheral blood. This table comes from immunoSEQ multiplex PCR, and its TCRdb copy is limited to in-frame clones, with some not included. The sample yields around 63,000 clones, 80% to 90% seen once. Specimen: blood. These receptors came from a person aged 18 to 75 in good health.

The rearrangement joins TRBV4-3 to TRBJ1-2; D is ambiguous. This CDR3 is built from 13 residues. The germline V gene encodes CDR1 LGHNA and CDR2 YSLEER. The germline V and J ends were trimmed by 4 bases and 8 bases, with 14 bases remaining between them. The CDR3 DNA reads as TGCGCCAGCAGCCCCAGACCTTCGGTGGGCTACACCTTC. Amino acids: CASSPRPSVGYTF.

This rearrangement joins TRBV19 to TRBJ1-1; 9 bases fit TRBD1. The CDR3 covers 13 residues. The germline gives CDR1 LNHDA, CDR2 SQIVND (reference sequence). Losses at the gene ends were 6 bases for V and 6 bases for J; bases not matched to a gene: 5. CDR3 protein: CASSWTGEAEAFF. In nucleotides, the CDR3 is TGTGCCAGTAGCTGGACAGGGGAGGCTGAAGCTTTCTTT.

This clone was observed a single time. J is TRBJ1-5 and V is TRBV10-2, with D perhaps TRBD1 (6 bases). Per the germline V gene, CDR1 is WSHSY and CDR2 is SAAADI. Trimming took 5 bases from V and 3 from J, leaving 11 bases between them. The CDR3 length is 14 residues. The DNA of the CDR3 is TGCGCCAGCAGTCCAGGGGCCTACAATCAGCCCCAGCATTTT. It is translated as CASSPGAYNQPQHF.

This clone was detected once. The V and J genes are TRBV19 and TRBJ1-2; 8 nucleotides match TRBD1. V trimming: 7 bases; J trimming: 8 bases; junction bases outside the gene matches: 6. The CDR3 runs to 12 residues. Germline loops: CDR1 LNHDA, CDR2 SQIVND (reference sequence). The CDR3 sequence is CASTDRGRGYTF. The CDR3 DNA reads TGTGCCAGTACCGACAGGGGTCGAGGCTACACCTTC.

J is TRBJ1-6 and V is TRBV2; D not resolved. The CDR3 is 15 residues long. CDR1 and CDR2 (germline): SNHLY, FYNNEI. The V end lost 1 base, the J end lost 7 bases, and 11 bases lay between the germline ends. This CDR3 reads CASSEEAAPNSPLHF. As DNA, the CDR3 is TGTGCCAGCAGTGAAGAAGCAGCCCCCAATTCACCCCTCCACTTT.

This chain uses TRBV7-2 with TRBJ2-7, with TRBD2 matching over 9 bases. The CDR3 is 14 amino acids. V lost 2 bases to trimming and J lost 5 bases; unmatched junction nucleotides: 4. Germline CDR1 and CDR2: SGHTA and FQGNSA. CDR3 nucleotide sequence: TGTGCCAGCAGCTTAATTAGCGGGAGCCACGAGCAGTACTTC. It is translated as CASSLISGSHEQYF.

The chain carries TRBV6-6 and TRBJ1-1; D is perhaps TRBD1 (5 bases). Germline CDR1 MNHNY, CDR2 SVGAGI (reference sequence). V lost 6 bases and J lost 4, with 12 bases in between. This CDR3 is built from 13 residues. The DNA for the CDR3 is TGTGCCAGCAGCCAAGGGGTGAGCACTGAAGCTTTCTTT. Amino acids: CASSQGVSTEAFF.

This chain uses TRBV6-5 with TRBJ2-3, with 12 bases fitting TRBD2. The CDR3 is made up of 16 amino acids. Germline CDR1 reads MNHEY; CDR2 reads SVGAGI. With 3 bases clipped from V and 4 bases from J, the junction kept 5 bases outside the gene matches. This CDR3 reads CASSYTGLAGSDTQYF. CDR3 sequence (DNA): TGTGCCAGCAGTTATACCGGACTAGCGGGGTCAGATACGCAGTATTTT.

This clone has just one count. The chain couples TRBV28 to TRBJ1-1, with D tentatively TRBD1 (5 bases). Per germline, CDR1 MDHEN and CDR2 SYDVKM. The CDR3 length is 15 residues. V was shortened by 2 bases and J by 1 base, with 11 bases between the two germline ends. The CDR3 DNA reads TGTGCCAGCAGTTTACCCACTACAGGGAACACTGAAGCTTTCTTT. It translates to CASSLPTTGNTEAFF.